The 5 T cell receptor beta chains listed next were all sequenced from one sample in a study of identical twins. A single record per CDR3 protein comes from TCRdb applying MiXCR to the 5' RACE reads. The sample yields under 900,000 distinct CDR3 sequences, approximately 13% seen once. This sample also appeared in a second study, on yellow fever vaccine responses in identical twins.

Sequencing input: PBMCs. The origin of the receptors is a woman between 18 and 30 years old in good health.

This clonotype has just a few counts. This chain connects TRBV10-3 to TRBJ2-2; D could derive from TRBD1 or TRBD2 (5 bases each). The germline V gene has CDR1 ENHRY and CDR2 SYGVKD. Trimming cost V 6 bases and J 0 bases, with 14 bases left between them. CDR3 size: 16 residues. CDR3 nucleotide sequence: TGTGCCATCAGCTCCTCGGGGACGACGAACACCGGGGAGCTGTTTTTT. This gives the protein CAISSSGTTNTGELFF.

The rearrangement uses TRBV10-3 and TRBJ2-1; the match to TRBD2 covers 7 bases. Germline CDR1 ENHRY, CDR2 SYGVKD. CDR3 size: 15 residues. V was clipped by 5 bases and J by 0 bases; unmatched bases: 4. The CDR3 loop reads CAISSGASSYNEQFF. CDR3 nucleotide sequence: TGTGCCATCAGTAGCGGGGCTAGCTCCTACAATGAGCAGTTCTTC.

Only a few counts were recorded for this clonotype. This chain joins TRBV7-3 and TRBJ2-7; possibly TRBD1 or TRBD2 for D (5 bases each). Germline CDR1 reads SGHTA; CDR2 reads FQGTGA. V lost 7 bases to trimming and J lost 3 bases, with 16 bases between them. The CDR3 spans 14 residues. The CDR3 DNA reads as TGTGCCAGCATTTTCCGGGACCCCAGCTACGAGCAGTACTTC. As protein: CASIFRDPSYEQYF.

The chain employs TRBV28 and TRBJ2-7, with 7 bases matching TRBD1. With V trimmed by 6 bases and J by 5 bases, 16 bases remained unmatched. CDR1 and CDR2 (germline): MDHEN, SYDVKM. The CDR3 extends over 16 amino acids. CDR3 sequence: CASRRLRWGTENEQYF. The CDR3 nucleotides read TGTGCCAGCAGAAGGCTTCGGTGGGGGACAGAGAACGAGCAGTACTTC.

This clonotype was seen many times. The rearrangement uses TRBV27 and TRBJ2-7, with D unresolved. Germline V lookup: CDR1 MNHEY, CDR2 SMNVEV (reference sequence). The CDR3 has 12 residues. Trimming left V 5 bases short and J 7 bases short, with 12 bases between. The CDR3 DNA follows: TGTGCCAGCAGTCCCCGCCTAGGGGAGCAGTACTTC. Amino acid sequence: CASSPRLGEQYF.